This T cell receptor beta chain is drawn from a study of sequential checkpoint blockade in melanoma. Study-wide background: First-line arms were nivolumab then ipilimumab, or the reverse, randomized 1:1.

Assay used: immunoSEQ multiplex PCR; TCRdb lists only in-frame clones, some missing. Here the sample spans 16,000 or so clones, over 70% being singletons. Treatment of the sample: randomized to nivolumab then ipilimumab (arm A) or the reverse (arm B). Live CD3+CD8+ CD19− CD56− cells were sorted from PBMCs. This CDR3 has 13 residues. The J segment lost 10 bases and the V segment lost 3 bases, leaving 5 bases of the junction unmatched. Per the germline V gene, CDR1 is MGHRA and CDR2 is YSYEKL. On this clone itself: Other DNA sequences within the sample encode an identical CDR3.

V and J are TRBV4-1 and TRBJ2-1; 8 bases are shared with TRBD1. This clonotype originated in a human donor with melanoma. Sample: CD8+ T cells sorted from blood (inferred from file names), taken from a patient given nivolumab and ipilimumab in sequence. CDR3: CASSQGRTGEQFF. The CDR3 DNA follows: TGCGCCAGCAGCCAGGGAAGGACAGGGGAGCAGTTCTTC.